This TCR beta chain comes out of a study of memory CD4+ T cells and cytomegalovirus serostatus. Study context: Donors were healthy Belgian adults, 10 or so CMV seropositive and about two dozen seronegative.

Sequencing was performed with immunoSEQ multiplex PCR; in TCRdb, only in-frame clones are kept and a portion is missing. The sample shows more than 45,000 clones, roughly 78% of them seen only once. Single viable CD3+CD4+CD8-CD45RO+ cells were sorted as the memory CD4+ T cells. CMV serostatus came from serum IgG against pp150, pp28, p38, p52. This TCR was sampled from an adult in good health and CMV-seronegative. The sample consisted of memory CD4+ T cells from blood.

In DNA form, the CDR3 reads TGTGCCTGGAGTTCCCCGGACAGGGTCACCGGGGAGCTGTTTTTT. The encoded protein is CAWSSPDRVTGELFF. The rearrangement joins TRBV30 to TRBJ2-2; 8 bases are a match to TRBD1. V dropped 2 bases and J dropped 4; count of bases not matched to a gene: 6. Germline loops: CDR1 GTSNPN, CDR2 SVGIG (reference sequence). The CDR3 runs 15 residues.